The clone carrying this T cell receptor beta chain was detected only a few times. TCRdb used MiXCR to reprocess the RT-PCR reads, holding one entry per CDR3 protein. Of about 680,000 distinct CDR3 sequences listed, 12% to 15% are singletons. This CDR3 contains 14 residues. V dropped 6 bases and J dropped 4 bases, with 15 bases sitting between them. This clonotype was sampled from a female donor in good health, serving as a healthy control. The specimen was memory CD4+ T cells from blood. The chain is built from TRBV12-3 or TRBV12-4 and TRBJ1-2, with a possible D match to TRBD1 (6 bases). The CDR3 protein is CASSTDWGPYGYTF. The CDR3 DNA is TGTGCCAGCAGCACCGATTGGGGGCCCTATGGCTACACCTTC.